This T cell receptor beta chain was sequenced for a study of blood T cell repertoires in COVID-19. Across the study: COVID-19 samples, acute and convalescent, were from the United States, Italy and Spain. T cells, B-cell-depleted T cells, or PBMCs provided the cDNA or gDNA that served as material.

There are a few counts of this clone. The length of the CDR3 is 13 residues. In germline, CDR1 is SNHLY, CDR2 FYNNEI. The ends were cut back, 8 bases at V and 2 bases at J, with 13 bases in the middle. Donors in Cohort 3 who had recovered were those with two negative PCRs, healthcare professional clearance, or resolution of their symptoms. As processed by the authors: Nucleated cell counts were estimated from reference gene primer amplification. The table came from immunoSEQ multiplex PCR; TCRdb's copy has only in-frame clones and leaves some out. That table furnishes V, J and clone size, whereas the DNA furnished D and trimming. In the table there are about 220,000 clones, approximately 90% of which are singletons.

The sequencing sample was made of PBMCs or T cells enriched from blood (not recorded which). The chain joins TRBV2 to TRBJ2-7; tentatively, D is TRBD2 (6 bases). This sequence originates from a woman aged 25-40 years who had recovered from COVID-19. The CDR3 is CASGRGKPYEQYF. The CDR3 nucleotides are TGTGCCAGCGGGCGGGGCAAACCCTACGAGCAGTACTTC.